This T cell receptor (beta chain) came from a study of blood T cell repertoires in COVID-19. Across the whole study: COVID-19 samples collected from the United States, Italy and Spain covered acute and convalescent phases. Sources were T cells, B-cell-depleted T cells, or PBMCs; the material itself was cDNA or gDNA.

In the original analysis: The authors estimated nucleated cell counts from reference gene primer amplification. Sequencing was performed with immunoSEQ multiplex PCR; in TCRdb, only in-frame clones are kept and a portion is missing. The D gene and trimming were derived from the DNA, and the V and J assignments and clone size from that table. The top ten clones hold roughly 18% of a sample with over 150,000 clones, around four fifths of them seen once. Sample: peripheral blood. The sequence derives from a woman between 65 and 79 years old who had recovered from COVID-19.

The CDR3 DNA sequence: TGCAGCGTTTCCGGGACAGGGTCTGGCTACACCTTC. Its protein product is CSVSGTGSGYTF. V and J are TRBV29-1 and TRBJ1-2, with 9 bases fitting TRBD1. Unmatched junction bases numbered 5, after V lost 5 bases and J lost 7 bases. This CDR3 spans 12 amino acids. CDR1 SQVTM and CDR2 ANQGSEA come from the germline V gene.